This T cell receptor (beta chain) was sequenced in a study of shared clonotypes between healthy human individuals. Regarding the study as a whole: Approximately 5.1% was the fraction of naive CD4 clonotypes found shared across four donors. Generally, naive subsets (rather than memory subsets) showed larger estimated richness. Specimens sampled were limited to blood, with tissue repertoires likely differing.

Researchers divided each subset's genomic DNA evenly across several immunoSEQ plates. The table came from immunoSEQ multiplex PCR; TCRdb's copy has only in-frame clones and leaves some out. The sample holds approximately 2,300,000 clones, around 90% seen once. With regard to this clone: What it recognizes is unknown.

After removal of 4 bases from V and 8 bases from J, the junction contained 14 bases not matched to a gene. Germline assignment: CDR1 SGHDN and CDR2 FVKESK. The CDR3 spans 16 residues. V gene TRBV14 combines with J gene TRBJ2-1; 7 bases agree with TRBD2. The source material was naive CD4+ T cells from PBMCs. Indicated subset: CD45RA+ positively selected. The TCR was taken from a man aged 18 to 35 in good health. Some clones in this sample may be carry-over from other donors' samples. Written as DNA, the CDR3 is TGTGCCAGCAGCCGCCTCACGAGCGGGAAGTATTATGAGCAGTTCTTC. It specifies CASSRLTSGKYYEQFF.